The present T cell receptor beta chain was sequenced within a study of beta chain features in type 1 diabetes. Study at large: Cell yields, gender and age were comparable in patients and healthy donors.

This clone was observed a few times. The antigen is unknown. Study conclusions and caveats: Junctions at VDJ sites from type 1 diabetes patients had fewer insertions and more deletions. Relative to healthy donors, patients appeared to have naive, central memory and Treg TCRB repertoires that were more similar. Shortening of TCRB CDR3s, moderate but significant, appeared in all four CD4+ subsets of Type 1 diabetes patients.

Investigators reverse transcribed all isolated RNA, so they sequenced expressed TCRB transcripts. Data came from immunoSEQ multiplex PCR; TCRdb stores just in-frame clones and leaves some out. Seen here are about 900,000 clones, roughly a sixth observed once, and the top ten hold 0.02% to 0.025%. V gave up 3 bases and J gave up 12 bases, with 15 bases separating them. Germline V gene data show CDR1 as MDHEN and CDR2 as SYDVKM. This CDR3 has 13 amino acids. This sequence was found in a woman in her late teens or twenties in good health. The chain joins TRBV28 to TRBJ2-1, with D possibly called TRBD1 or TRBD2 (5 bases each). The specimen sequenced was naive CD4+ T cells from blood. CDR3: CASSFQPGTPQFF. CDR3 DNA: TGTGCCAGCAGTTTTCAGCCCGGGACGCCGCAGTTCTTC.